These 22 T cell receptor beta chains share one sample of origin, sequenced in a study of T cells in Graves' hyperthyroidism and ophthalmopathy. Authors of the study amplified TCR beta CDR3 regions from RNA transcripts. First-round RT-PCR of the TCR CDR3 relied on the HTBI primer set. TCRdb analysed the multiplex PCR reads with MiXCR anew, one entry per CDR3 protein. This table holds 300,000 to 450,000 distinct CDR3 sequences, around 14% found once. Material: blood. These receptors all come from a woman between 25 and 40 years old with Graves' hyperthyroidism.

Comment on this clonotype: Being one base from a much bigger clone, this may be a read error. The gene calls are TRBV30 and TRBJ2-1; 9 nucleotides line up with TRBD1. This CDR3 is built from 15 residues. Trimming at V came to 5 bases and at J to 8 bases, leaving 13 bases not matched to a gene. The V gene's germline CDR1 is GTSNPN and CDR2 SVGIG (reference sequence). CDR3 DNA sequence: TGTGCCTGGGGGACAGGGAGAAGAGCCCTGGATGAGCAGTTCTTC. Protein: CAWGTGRRALDEQFF. The complete variable domain, with remaining parts taken from reference TRBV30 and TRBJ2-1, reads SQTIHQWPATLVQPVGSPLSLECTVEGTSNPNLYWYRQAAGRGLQLLFYSVGIGQISSEVPQNLSASRPQDRQFILSSKKLLLSDSGFYLCAWGTGRRALDEQFFGPGTRLTVL.

There are many counts of this clonotype. The J gene is TRBJ2-7, the V gene TRBV3-1; D unclear. CDR3 size: 12 residues. CDR1 is LGHDT and CDR2 is YNNKEL in the germline V gene (reference sequence). V was pared by 5 bases and J by 7 bases, with 12 bases between. Here the CDR3 reads CASSGEVGEQYF. The CDR3 DNA reads TGTGCCAGCAGCGGGGAAGTTGGTGAGCAGTACTTC.

V is TRBV20-1 and J is TRBJ2-7; a possible D gene is TRBD2 (6 bases). Germline V CDR1 and CDR2: DFQATT, SNEGSKA (reference sequence). The CDR3 spans 13 residues. Here the CDR3 DNA reads TGCTCCCTATTAGAGACTAGCTCCTACGAGCAGTACTTC. This codes for CSLLETSSYEQYF.

The sample holds many counts of this clonotype. The CDR3 DNA reads TGTGCCATCAAACCACCAGGTTCCTACGAGCAGTACTTC. Translation: CAIKPPGSYEQYF. The J gene is TRBJ2-7, the V gene TRBV10-3, with no clear D. With 7 bases removed from V and 1 base from J, the gap between germline ends came to 11 bases. Germline CDR1 reads ENHRY; CDR2 reads SYGVKD. This CDR3 region has 13 residues.

This clonotype was detected many times. The rearrangement links TRBV5-1 to TRBJ2-1, with 9 bases aligning to TRBD1. Per the germline V gene, CDR1 is SGHRS and CDR2 is YFSETQ. CDR3 size: 14 residues. Unmatched junction bases numbered 6, after V lost 4 bases and J lost 7 bases. Here the CDR3 reads CASSTSTGGNEQFF. As DNA, the CDR3 is TGCGCCAGCAGCACCTCGACAGGGGGTAATGAGCAGTTCTTC.

This clonotype was recorded a few times. The chain recombines TRBV6-5 with TRBJ2-1; a weak D match, TRBD1 (6 bases). Germline V gene sequence: CDR1 MNHEY, CDR2 SVGAGI. The CDR3 loop spans 15 amino acids. The germline V and J ends were trimmed by 2 bases and 4 bases, with 12 bases remaining between them. Here the CDR3 reads CASSYEAGVYNEQFF. The CDR3 region has the DNA TGTGCCAGCAGTTACGAGGCAGGGGTTTACAATGAGCAGTTCTTC.

This clonotype was observed a handful of times. This rearrangement joins TRBV6-1 to TRBJ1-1; D is undetermined. Germline V CDR1 and CDR2: MNHNS, SASEGT. The CDR3 has 13 amino acids. V was clipped by 5 bases and J by 4 bases, with 11 bases between them. The CDR3 DNA reads as TGTGCCAGCAGTTCGGTGTTTTTCACTGAAGCTTTCTTT. Protein product: CASSSVFFTEAFF.

This clonotype showed up just a few times. J is TRBJ2-4 and V is TRBV29-1, with 10 bases matching TRBD2. Trimming removed 4 bases from V and 9 bases from J; junction bases left unmatched: 15. Germline V gene data show CDR1 as SQVTM and CDR2 as ANQGSEA. CDR3 size: 16 residues. CDR3: CSVAFASGSGRVIQYF. The CDR3 DNA reads TGCAGCGTTGCCTTTGCTAGCGGGAGCGGCAGGGTCATTCAGTACTTC.

Only a few counts were recorded for this clonotype. This chain uses TRBV20-1 with TRBJ2-1; no clear D. The germline CDR1 and CDR2 sequences are DFQATT and SNEGSKA (reference sequence). This CDR3 is built from 13 residues. CDR3 sequence (DNA): TGCACCCCGAGCACTTCCCAGTACAATGAGCAGTTCTTC. Protein product: CTPSTSQYNEQFF.

This clonotype has at least ten counts. The chain combines TRBV20-1 with TRBJ2-7; 11 bases are shared with TRBD2. The CDR3 contains 14 residues. Germline CDR1 DFQATT, CDR2 SNEGSKA (reference sequence). Unmatched junction bases numbered 1, after V lost 0 bases and J lost 3 bases. DNA of the CDR3: TGCAGTGCTAGAGATAGCGGGAGGGGCTACGAGCAGTACTTC. Translating it yields CSARDSGRGYEQYF.

The rearrangement uses TRBV20-1 and TRBJ2-3; a weak D match, TRBD2 (6 bases). There are 15 residues in the CDR3. CDR1 is DFQATT and CDR2 is SNEGSKA in the germline V gene (reference sequence). Between the trimmed V and J ends, which lost 0 bases and 4 bases, there was a span of 14 bases. Here the CDR3 reads CSARDFTASADTQYF. In nucleotides, the CDR3 is TGCAGTGCTAGAGATTTTACGGCTAGCGCAGATACGCAGTATTTT.

The chain carries TRBV29-1 and TRBJ2-3; D is possibly TRBD2 (5 bases). CDR3 length: 13 amino acids. The germline gives CDR1 SQVTM, CDR2 ANQGSEA. V lost 2 bases, J lost 6 bases, and 12 bases lay in between. In DNA form, the CDR3 reads TGCAGCGTTGAAACCGCTCGCGGGGATACGCAGTATTTT. It is translated as CSVETARGDTQYF.

This clonotype has a handful of counts. The genes are TRBV6-1 and TRBJ2-3; D is perhaps TRBD1 or TRBD2 (5 bases each). Trimming took 7 bases from V and 0 from J, leaving 23 bases between them. Germline loops: CDR1 MNHNS, CDR2 SASEGT. The CDR3 loop spans 18 amino acids. As DNA, the CDR3 is TGTGCCAGCATAGAAACGGGGCCTTTTCCATCTAGCACAGATACGCAGTATTTT. This sequence encodes CASIETGPFPSSTDTQYF.

This clonotype came up a few times. The rearrangement links TRBV11-3 to TRBJ2-1, with D perhaps TRBD1 (6 bases). Germline V gene sequence: CDR1 SGHNT, CDR2 YENEEA. V was cut by 4 bases and J by 4 bases, with 14 bases left in between. The CDR3 is 15 residues long. CDR3 coding DNA: TGTGCCAGCAGCTCCGGGCGGCAGGGGTACAATGAGCAGTTCTTC. Translated: CASSSGRQGYNEQFF.

This clonotype was counted many times. V gene TRBV28 combines with J gene TRBJ2-7; TRBD1 aligns across 7 bases. Per germline, CDR1 MDHEN and CDR2 SYDVKM. Trimming removed 1 base from V and 0 bases from J; junction bases left unmatched: 6. The CDR3 runs 16 residues. The CDR3 coding sequence is TGTGCCAGCAGTTTATACGGGACAGAGAGCTCCTACGAGCAGTACTTC. Its protein is CASSLYGTESSYEQYF.

This clonotype has ten or more counts. The chain couples TRBV29-1 to TRBJ2-7; either TRBD1 or TRBD2 may fit D (5 bases each). Trimming took 7 bases from V and 7 from J, leaving 17 bases between them. Germline loops: CDR1 SQVTM, CDR2 ANQGSEA. This CDR3 is built from 12 residues. CDR3: CSGGEGSGEQYF. The CDR3 nucleotides are TGCAGCGGTGGAGAGGGGTCTGGGGAGCAGTACTTC.

This clonotype has ten or more counts. V gene TRBV7-9 combines with J gene TRBJ1-2; TRBD1 agrees at 7 bases. This CDR3 has 20 residues. Germline V lookup: CDR1 SEHNR, CDR2 FQNEAQ (reference sequence). Germline trimming cut 5 bases from V and 0 bases from J; bases unmatched to any gene: 21. DNA for the CDR3: TGTGCCAGCAGCAGACCCAGAGAACCGGGACAGAGCTTAGCTAACTATGGCTACACCTTC. Residues: CASSRPREPGQSLANYGYTF.

This clonotype has ten or more counts. The V call is TRBV5-1, the J call TRBJ2-7; D may be TRBD1 (5 bases). V was trimmed by 1 base and J by 4 bases, leaving 12 bases between them. CDR3 length: 14 amino acids. Germline-derived CDR1 and CDR2 are SGHRS and YFSETQ. As DNA, the CDR3 is TGCGCCAGCAGCTTGACACAGGACCATTACGAGCAGTACTTC. Translation: CASSLTQDHYEQYF.

Many counts were recorded for this clonotype. The chain has TRBV3-1 and TRBJ2-5; D not resolved. V was cut by 6 bases and J by 5 bases, with 7 bases left in between. Germline loops: CDR1 LGHDT, CDR2 YNNKEL (reference sequence). This CDR3 contains 11 residues. CDR3 in DNA: TGTGCCAGCAGGATATCGGAGACCCAGTACTTC. The encoded protein is CASRISETQYF.

The gene calls are TRBV4-1 and TRBJ2-1, with 11 bases aligning to TRBD1. This CDR3 is 16 amino acids long. The germline V gene has CDR1 MGHRA and CDR2 YSYEKL. J gave up 9 bases and V 1 base, and 8 bases lay outside the gene matches. The CDR3 DNA reads TGCGCCAGCAGCCAAGGCGGGACAGGGGGGTACGTTGAGCAGTTCTTC. It codes for CASSQGGTGGYVEQFF.

This clonotype was seen ten or more times. This chain links TRBV3-1 with TRBJ2-3, with 13 nucleotides matching TRBD2. Germline-derived CDR1 and CDR2 are LGHDT and YNNKEL (reference sequence). J lost 1 base, V lost 7 bases, and 8 bases had no gene match. The CDR3 loop spans 17 amino acids. CDR3 bases: TGTGCCAGCACCCAGGGTGGACTAGCGGGGGGCACAGATACGCAGTATTTT. Translating gives CASTQGGLAGGTDTQYF.

This clonotype was recorded a few times. The chain carries TRBV18 and TRBJ2-3; D is possibly TRBD2 (6 bases). The germline V and J ends were trimmed by 1 base and 2 bases, with 10 bases remaining between them. This CDR3 contains 15 residues. The germline V gene has CDR1 KGHSH and CDR2 LQKENI. The CDR3 DNA reads as TGTGCCAGCTCACCACAGGGGAGGAACACAGATACGCAGTATTTT. Translation gives CASSPQGRNTDTQYF.